The clone carrying this T cell receptor beta chain was detected many times. Its antigen remains unknown. This specimen comes from a study of T cells in Graves' hyperthyroidism and ophthalmopathy. Whole-study context: Upon initial diagnosis and before any treatment, peripheral blood was collected. Study-wide results and caveats: Onset of ophthalmopathy came a median roughly 6.4 months after the model predicted it. The blood repertoire included most of the expanded thyroid clonotypes above 0.001.

The CDR3 regions of TCR beta were amplified from RNA transcripts. When the TCR CDR3 underwent first-round RT-PCR, the HTBI primer set was used. TCRdb redid the calling of the multiplex PCR reads with MiXCR, one entry per CDR3 protein. The sample lists a few hundred thousand distinct CDR3 sequences, around 20% occurring once. Using about 10 ml of fresh peripheral blood, PBMCs were prepared. The CDR3 has 12 residues. The V end was cut by 1 base, the J end by 7 bases, with 8 bases between. From germline, CDR1 is SGHRS and CDR2 YFSETQ. The sample taken for sequencing was blood. The sequence derives from a young man with Graves' ophthalmopathy. This chain links TRBV5-1 with TRBJ1-1; D is perhaps TRBD1 (6 bases). The CDR3 loop reads CASSLRGNEAFF. The CDR3 nucleotides are TGCGCCAGCAGCTTGAGGGGGAATGAAGCTTTCTTT.